A few counts support the clone carrying this T cell receptor beta chain. TCRdb re-derived calls from the 5' RACE reads in MiXCR, one entry per CDR3 protein. The profile shows around 100,000 distinct CDR3 sequences, 24% of them singletons. These data belong to a study of CD8 T cells in ankylosing spondylitis. The CDR3 loop spans 14 amino acids. Germline V CDR1 and CDR2: DFQATT, SNEGSKA (reference sequence). V lost 6 bases and J lost 2; bases outside the gene matches: 7. V gene TRBV20-1 combines with J gene TRBJ2-5; TRBD1 aligns across 9 bases. Sequenced: synovial fluid, either unsorted or a sorted T cell fraction (not recorded which). The sequence was collected from a male donor with ankylosing spondylitis. Here the CDR3 DNA reads TGCAGTGCCCCGGACAGGGGTGGGCAAGAGACCCAGTACTTC. Its protein is CSAPDRGGQETQYF.